This T cell receptor (beta chain) was sequenced in a study of cytomegalovirus exposure and HLA in healthy donors. At the level of the study: A previous analysis identified approximately 110 million unique TCR beta sequences derived from some 200 million T cells.

With regard to this clone: The antigen is undetermined.

Study observations and caveats: Associated with HLA alleles at 0.05 false discovery rate in a later analysis were some 18,000 TCR beta sequences. Association of a missense DCLRE1C variant with TCR beta V- and J-gene trimming was reported in a later analysis.

A multiplex PCR was run with 60 Vbeta primers and 13 Jbeta primers. Data came from immunoSEQ multiplex PCR; TCRdb stores just in-frame clones and leaves some out. The table includes 150,000 to 200,000 clones, around three quarters detected once. The TCR comes from a woman aged 40-49 years in good health and CMV-seronegative. Specimen: PBMCs.

The CDR3 sequence: CASSLGGDRGGEQYF. The DNA of the CDR3 is TGTGCCAGCAGTTTAGGGGGGGACAGGGGTGGCGAGCAGTACTTC. The chain combines TRBV27 with TRBJ2-7, with 10 bases fitting TRBD1. Trimming removed 2 bases from V and 6 bases from J; junction bases left unmatched: 7. Germline values: CDR1 MNHEY, CDR2 SMNVEV (reference sequence). The CDR3 loop spans 15 amino acids.